Sequencing of this T cell receptor beta chain was carried out in a study of Ad26.COV2.S vaccination and SARS-CoV-2 variants. Study observations and caveats: Post-vaccination breadth of spike-specific CD8+ and CD4+ T cell responses was reportedly substantial.

This clone was counted a few times. What it binds is not known. The method was immunoSEQ multiplex PCR; TCRdb's version includes in-frame clones alone and lacks a portion of them. The table lists about 180,000 clones, 87% of them singletons, with less than 6% in the top ten. V was clipped by 0 bases and J by 9 bases, with 15 bases between them. Germline CDR1 reads MNHEY; CDR2 reads SVGAGI. This CDR3 contains 15 residues. This chain uses TRBV6-5 with TRBJ2-1; the D gene could be TRBD1 or TRBD2 (6 bases each). The specimen was peripheral blood, collected after recovery from COVID-19. The clonotype comes from a human donor who had recovered from COVID-19. CDR3: CASSYSPAGGGEQFF. For the CDR3, the DNA is TGTGCCAGCAGTTACTCCCCGGCCGGGGGCGGTGAGCAGTTCTTC.